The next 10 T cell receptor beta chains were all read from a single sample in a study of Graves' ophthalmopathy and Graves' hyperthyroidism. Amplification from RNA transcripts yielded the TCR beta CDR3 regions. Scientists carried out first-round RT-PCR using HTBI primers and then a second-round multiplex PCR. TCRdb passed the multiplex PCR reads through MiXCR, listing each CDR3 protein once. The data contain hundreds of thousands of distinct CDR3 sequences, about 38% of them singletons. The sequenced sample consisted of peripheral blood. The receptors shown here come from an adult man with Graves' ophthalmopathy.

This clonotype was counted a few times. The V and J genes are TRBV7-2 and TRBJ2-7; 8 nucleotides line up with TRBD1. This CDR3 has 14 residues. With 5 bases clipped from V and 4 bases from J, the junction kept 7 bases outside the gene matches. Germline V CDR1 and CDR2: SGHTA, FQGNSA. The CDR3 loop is CASSPRDRNYEQYF. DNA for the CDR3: TGTGCCAGCAGCCCCCGGGACAGGAATTACGAGCAGTACTTC.

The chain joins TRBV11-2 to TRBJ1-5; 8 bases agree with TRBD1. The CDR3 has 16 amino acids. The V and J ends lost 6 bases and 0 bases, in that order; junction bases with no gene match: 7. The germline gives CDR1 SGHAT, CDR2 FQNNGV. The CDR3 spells CASSARGTGSNQPQHF. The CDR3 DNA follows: TGTGCCAGCAGTGCTAGAGGGACAGGTAGCAATCAGCCCCAGCATTTT.

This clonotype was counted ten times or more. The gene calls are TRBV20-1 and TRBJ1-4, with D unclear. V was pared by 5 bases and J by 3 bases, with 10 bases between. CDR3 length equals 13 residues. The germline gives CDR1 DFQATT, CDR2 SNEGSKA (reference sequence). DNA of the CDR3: TGCAGTGCTTCGGGGTACTCTAATGAAAAACTGTTTTTT. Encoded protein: CSASGYSNEKLFF.

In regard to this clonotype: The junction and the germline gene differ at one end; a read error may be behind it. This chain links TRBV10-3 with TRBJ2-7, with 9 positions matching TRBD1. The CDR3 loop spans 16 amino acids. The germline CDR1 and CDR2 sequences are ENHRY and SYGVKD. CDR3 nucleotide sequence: TGTGCCAGCAGTCCTCTCCCCCGGGACAGGGCCTACGAGCAGTACTTC. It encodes CASSPLPRDRAYEQYF.

CDR3 DNA sequence: TGTGCCAGCAGCCCGATACAGGGGGCAAATCAGCCCCAGCATTTT. It translates to CASSPIQGANQPQHF. This chain joins TRBV11-2 and TRBJ1-5, with 9 positions matching TRBD1. CDR1 SGHAT and CDR2 FQNNGV come from the germline V gene. The CDR3 is made up of 15 amino acids. Trimming at V came to 5 bases and at J to 4 bases, leaving 6 bases not matched to a gene.

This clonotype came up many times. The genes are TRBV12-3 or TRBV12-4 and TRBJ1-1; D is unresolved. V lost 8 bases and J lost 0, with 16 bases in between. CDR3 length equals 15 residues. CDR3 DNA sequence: TGTGCCAGCCAAATTATTGGCCATCTGAACACTGAAGCTTTCTTT. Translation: CASQIIGHLNTEAFF.

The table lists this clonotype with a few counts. The CDR3 sequence: CASTDVPLSEQYF. CDR3 sequence (DNA): TGTGCCAGCACCGACGTCCCTCTCAGCGAGCAGTACTTC. The V and J genes are TRBV12-3 or TRBV12-4 and TRBJ2-7; D remains ambiguous. This CDR3 region has 13 residues. V lost 7 bases to trimming and J lost 6 bases, with 16 bases between them.

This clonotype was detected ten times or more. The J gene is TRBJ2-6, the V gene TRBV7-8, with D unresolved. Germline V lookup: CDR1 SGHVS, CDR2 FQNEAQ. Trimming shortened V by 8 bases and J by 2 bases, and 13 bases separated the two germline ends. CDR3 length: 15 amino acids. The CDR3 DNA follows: TGTGCCAGCTCTCTAGGCTTTACTGGGGCCAACGTCCTGACTTTC. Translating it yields CASSLGFTGANVLTF.

DNA for the CDR3: TGCAGCGTTCGCGACAGGGGCTATGGCTACACCTTC. Amino acids: CSVRDRGYGYTF. The chain carries TRBV29-1 and TRBJ1-2; 8 positions match TRBD1. The CDR3 loop spans 12 amino acids. The germline gives CDR1 SQVTM, CDR2 ANQGSEA. Germline trimming cut 5 bases from V and 4 bases from J; bases unmatched to any gene: 3. The variable domain in full, completed from reference TRBV29-1 and TRBJ1-2, reads SAVISQKPSRDICQRGTSLTIQCQVDSQVTMMFWYRQQPGQSLTLIATANQGSEATYESGFVIDKFPISRPNLTFSTLTVSNMSPEDSSIYLCSVRDRGYGYTFGSGTRLTVV.

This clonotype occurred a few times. CDR3 DNA: TGTGCCAGCAGCCAAGAGCCGGGCGGGAGGGAGTACCAAGAGACCCAGTACTTC. Its protein product is CASSQEPGGREYQETQYF. This chain uses TRBV14 with TRBJ2-5; 9 nucleotides match TRBD2. CDR3 length equals 18 residues. With 0 bases clipped from V and 0 bases from J, the junction kept 8 bases outside the gene matches. CDR1 SGHDN and CDR2 FVKESK come from the germline V gene.